The clone carrying this TCR beta chain was recorded only once. Its antigen is not identified. These data originate in a study of cytomegalovirus exposure and HLA in healthy donors. Whole-study results and caveats: Presence/absence analyses treated sequencing depth as roughly uniform across donors.

PCR primers comprised 60 Vbeta and 13 Jbeta primers. Profiled with immunoSEQ multiplex PCR; TCRdb holds only in-frame clones, not every one. The table records fewer than 140,000 clones, roughly 71% of them present only once. The sample was PBMCs. The receptor's source is a male donor in good health and CMV-seropositive.

CDR3 protein: CSVSGGAGYGYTF. In nucleotides, the CDR3 is TGCAGCGTCTCAGGGGGCGCGGGCTATGGCTACACCTTC. The rearrangement joins TRBV29-1 to TRBJ1-2, with TRBD1 matching over 8 bases. This CDR3 spans 13 amino acids. V shed 6 bases and J 4 bases; nucleotides not matched to a gene: 7. Per the germline V gene, CDR1 is SQVTM and CDR2 is ANQGSEA.